This T cell receptor beta chain was profiled in a study of HIV-infected patients and healthy controls (dated by TCRdb to 2013 to 2014). For the study in its entirety: The study tested whether deep TCR repertoire sequencing of HIV patients' small blood samples could capture immune perturbation and reconstitution. Summary of the overall study and its limitations: Significantly higher mean Gini indices were seen in HIV-infected repertoires than in controls, possibly reflecting oligoclonality. Processing included only sixteen HIV-infected individuals, and this was regarded by the authors as a major limit on how widely the findings apply. Size-matched repertoire data did not replicate the apparent post-therapy recovery of the Gini index in HIV-infected patients. In the samples, alpha-beta chain pairing was left undetermined. The study did not determine donor HLA types. Using whole blood restricted sequencing depth and prevented separating the dynamics of distinct T-cell subpopulations. Roughly threefold more distinct CDR3s and higher Shannon diversity were observed in healthy control repertoires than in untreated HIV+ repertoires. Healthy controls shared more CDR3s between individuals than HIV+ patients, by Jaccard index and by count of highly shared sequences. Most CMV-associated CDR3s became more frequent during therapy, although their change was not significant, whereas HIV-associated CDR3s showed a significant decrease in frequency. MAIT cell alpha-chain CDR3s were found at high frequency in healthy controls but were severely depleted in HIV+ repertoires. Rare events from HIV-infected data received too much weight under size-matching, and comparisons were complicated by unequal numbers of distinct sequences between patients and controls. The study cohorts differed slightly in age and sex profile, but those differences did not account for the observed differences in diversity. Compared with controls, HIV-infected patients showed significantly different mean usage of eight alpha and eight beta V genes.

This clonotype appeared many times. The target of this receptor is not known. No clone much larger than this one lies a single base away; base qualities are absent. The V and J ends are trimmed by 7 bases and 3 bases, leaving 11 bases between them. CDR1 is given as MGHDK and CDR2 as SYGVNS, both from the germline V gene. From the cysteine up to the phenylalanine, the CDR3 has a length of 13 residues. Only the CDR3 part of the read is kept: 39 bases, read in frame from the first base. Whole blood was used without cell fractionation, so the repertoire reflected all unsorted peripheral T cells. As controls, ten healthy donors without infection were sampled, and about 40% of the ten donors were sampled a second time approximately 13 weeks later. For RNA extraction, an approximately 2.3 ml sample of peripheral blood was drawn into Tempus tubes. Residual genomic DNA was removed with the TURBO-DNase kit and globin mRNA was depleted with GLOBINclear.

SuperScript III was used to reverse transcribe 500 ng RNA with primers targeting the alpha and beta constant regions. Separate alpha and beta chain libraries were generated by chain-specific third strand synthesis with multiplexing indices. The protocol used a single primer pair to amplify all rearrangements within a chain, which avoided primer bias, and attached molecular barcodes to each cDNA molecule. Purified cDNA was ligated with T4 RNA Ligase 1 onto a 5' RACE adapter bearing a random hexamer and the SP2 sequencing primer site. Second strand synthesis was performed with Phusion polymerase and primed from the SP2 site, and slow temperature ramps were applied to favor optimal annealing. The 12-nucleotide barcode on each molecule comprised two random hexamer sequences, both introduced before amplification and concatenated. An amplification PCR of roughly 25 cycles with P5s and P7 primers came after a short first PCR that had added P5 and P7 adapter elements plus a second index. The libraries went through around 26 PCR cycles in total, were quantified on a Qubit, were sized on a Bioanalyzer, and were diluted to around 4 nM. Sequencing of the normalized libraries was performed on an Illumina MiSeq with 2 x 250 paired-end kits. Into approximately 9.7 ul Tris-Cl, the reverse transcription reactions were eluted following cleanup on MinElute columns. The adapter ligations were run for 23 hours at 16 degrees C, and AMPure XP beads at a 1:1 ratio were afterwards used to clean them. The source study handled its data this way. A modified Decombinator that output V, J, insert and barcode information was used to process the demultiplexed FASTQ files. Sequences that shared a barcode but differed from the dominant sequence were treated as errors and discarded, and barcodes were clustered at Levenshtein distance 3 and counted to estimate the original cDNA molecules. Downstream analyses used R packages ineq, vegan, igraph and RCytoscape, with IMGT nomenclature and CDR3 definitions. V gene usage was calculated across distinct sequences, with every TCR tallied a single time to avoid skew from clonal expansion. Within a donor, similarity networks joined unique CDR3 amino acid sequences in every case where two of them were separated by a single Levenshtein edit. The authors compiled published HIV-specific CDR3s (roughly 100 alpha, approximately 700 beta) and CMV-specific CDR3s (more than 12 alpha, fewer than 300 beta) and searched for them in the repertoires. Random subsampling to size-matched repertoires showed patients' decreased diversity was not caused by their lower sequence numbers. Clones were called with MiXCR by TCRdb after fastp trimmed the public reads at Q25, and only in-frame beta chains were retained. Each entry is one CDR3 protein sequence, shown with its most common DNA and genes. The V and J calls reflect TCRdb's pipeline rather than the authors' work. Recorded for this sample are around 13,000 distinct CDR3 sequences; 9% to 10% of them occurred a single time. The ten top clones hold over 5.5% of the sample.

This clonotype was obtained from an adult in good health. Material: blood. The chain is assembled from TRBV25-1 and TRBJ2-3, with the D segment identity uncertain. The CDR3 sequence is CASIEEFTDTQYF. The DNA sequence is given as TGTGCCAGCATCGAGGAATTTACAGATACGCAGTATTTT.